This TCR beta chain stems from a study of blood T cell repertoires in COVID-19. The assay was immunoSEQ multiplex PCR, and TCRdb's table has in-frame clones only and misses some. The sample has approximately 330,000 clones; around 86% are singletons. Germline lookup yields CDR1 KGHSH and CDR2 LQKENI. V lost 2 bases and J 5 bases, leaving 6 bases between the germline ends. The CDR3 covers 13 residues. The table lists this clone with a count of one. The sample comprised PBMCs or T cells enriched from blood (not recorded which). The sequence came from a woman in her forties with acute COVID-19. This sequence joins TRBV18 and TRBJ2-2; perhaps TRBD2 as D (6 bases). The CDR3 region has the DNA TGTGCCAGCTCACCAGCGGGGACCGGGGAGCTGTTTTTT. This translates into CASSPAGTGELFF.